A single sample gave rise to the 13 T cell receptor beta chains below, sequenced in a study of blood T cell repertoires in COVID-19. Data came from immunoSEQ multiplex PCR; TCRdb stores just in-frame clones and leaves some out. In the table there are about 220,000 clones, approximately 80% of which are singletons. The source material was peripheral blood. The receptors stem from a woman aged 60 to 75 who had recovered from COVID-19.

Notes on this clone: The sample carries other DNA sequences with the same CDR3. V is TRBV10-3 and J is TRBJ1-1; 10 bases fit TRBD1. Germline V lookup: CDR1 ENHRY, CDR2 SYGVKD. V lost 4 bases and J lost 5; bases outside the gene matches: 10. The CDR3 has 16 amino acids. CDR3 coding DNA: TGTGCCATCAGTGGGCGGACAGGGGGGGTCGAGACTGAAGCTTTCTTT. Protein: CAISGRTGGVETEAFF.

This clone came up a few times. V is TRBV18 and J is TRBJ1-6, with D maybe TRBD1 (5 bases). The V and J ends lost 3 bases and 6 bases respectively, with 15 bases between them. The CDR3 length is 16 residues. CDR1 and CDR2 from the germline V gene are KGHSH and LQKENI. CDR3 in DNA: TGTGCCAGCTCACCCCAGGGCGGGGGTGGTAATTCACCCCTCCACTTT. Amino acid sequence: CASSPQGGGGNSPLHF.

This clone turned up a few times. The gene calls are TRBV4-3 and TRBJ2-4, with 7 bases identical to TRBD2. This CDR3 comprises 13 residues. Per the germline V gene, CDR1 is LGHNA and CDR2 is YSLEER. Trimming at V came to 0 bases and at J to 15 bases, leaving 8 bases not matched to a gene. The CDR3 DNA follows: TGCGCCAGCAGCCAAGAAGGGAGGGGCGTTCGGTACTTC. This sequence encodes CASSQEGRGVRYF.

The CDR3 sequence is CSAEGQTNTEAFF. The CDR3 nucleotides read TGCAGCGCTGAGGGACAGACGAACACTGAAGCTTTCTTT. The rearrangement joins TRBV29-1 to TRBJ1-1; the match to TRBD1 covers 7 bases. The V gene's germline CDR1 is SQVTM and CDR2 ANQGSEA. The CDR3 covers 13 residues. V lost 7 bases and J lost 1; bases outside the gene matches: 6.

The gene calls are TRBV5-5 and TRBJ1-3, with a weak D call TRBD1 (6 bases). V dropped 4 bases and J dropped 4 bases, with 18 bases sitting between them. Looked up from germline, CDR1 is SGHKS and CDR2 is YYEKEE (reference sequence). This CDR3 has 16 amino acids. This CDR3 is CASSPYVGQPGNTIYF. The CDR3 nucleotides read TGTGCCAGCAGCCCGTATGTAGGACAGCCAGGAAACACCATATATTTT.

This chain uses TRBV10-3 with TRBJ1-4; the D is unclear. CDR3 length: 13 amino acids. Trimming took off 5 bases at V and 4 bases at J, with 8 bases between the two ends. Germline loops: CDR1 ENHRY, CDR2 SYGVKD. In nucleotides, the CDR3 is TGTGCCATCAGTTTGCAGGTTAATGAAAAACTGTTTTTT. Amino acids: CAISLQVNEKLFF.

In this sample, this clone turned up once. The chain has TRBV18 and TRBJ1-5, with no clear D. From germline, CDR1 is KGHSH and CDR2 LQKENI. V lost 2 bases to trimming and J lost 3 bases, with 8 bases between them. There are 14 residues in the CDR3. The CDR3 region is CASSPAGFNQPQHF. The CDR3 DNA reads TGTGCCAGCTCACCAGCAGGTTTCAATCAGCCCCAGCATTTT.

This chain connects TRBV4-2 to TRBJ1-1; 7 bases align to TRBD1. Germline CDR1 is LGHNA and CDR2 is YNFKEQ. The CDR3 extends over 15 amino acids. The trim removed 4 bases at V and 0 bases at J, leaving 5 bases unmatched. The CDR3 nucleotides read TGTGCCAGCAGCCCCCGGGACAGCTTGAACACTGAAGCTTTCTTT. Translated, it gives CASSPRDSLNTEAFF.

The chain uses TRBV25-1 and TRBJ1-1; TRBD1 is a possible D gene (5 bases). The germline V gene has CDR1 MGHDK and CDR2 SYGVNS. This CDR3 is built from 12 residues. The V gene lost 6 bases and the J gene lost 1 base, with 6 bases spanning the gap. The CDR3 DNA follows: TGTGCCAGCAGACAGGAGAACACTGAAGCTTTCTTT. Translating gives CASRQENTEAFF.

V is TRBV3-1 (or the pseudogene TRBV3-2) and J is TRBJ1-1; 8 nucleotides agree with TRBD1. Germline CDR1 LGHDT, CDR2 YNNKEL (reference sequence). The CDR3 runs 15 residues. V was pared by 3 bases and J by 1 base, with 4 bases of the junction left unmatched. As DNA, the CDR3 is TGTGCCAGCAGCCAGACAGGGGCCCCGAACACTGAAGCTTTCTTT. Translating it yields CASSQTGAPNTEAFF.

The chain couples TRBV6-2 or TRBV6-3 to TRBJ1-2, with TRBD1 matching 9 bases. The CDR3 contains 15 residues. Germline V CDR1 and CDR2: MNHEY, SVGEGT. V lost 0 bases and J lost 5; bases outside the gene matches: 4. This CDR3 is CASSYSTGGWYGYTF. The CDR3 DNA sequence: TGTGCCAGCAGTTACTCGACAGGGGGTTGGTATGGCTACACCTTC.

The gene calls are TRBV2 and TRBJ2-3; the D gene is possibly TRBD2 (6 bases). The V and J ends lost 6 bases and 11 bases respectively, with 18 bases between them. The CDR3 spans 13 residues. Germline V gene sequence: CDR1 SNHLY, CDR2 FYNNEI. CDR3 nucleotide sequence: TGTGCCAGCAGAGCCTCTCCGCGGGGCGAGCAGTATTTT. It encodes CASRASPRGEQYF.

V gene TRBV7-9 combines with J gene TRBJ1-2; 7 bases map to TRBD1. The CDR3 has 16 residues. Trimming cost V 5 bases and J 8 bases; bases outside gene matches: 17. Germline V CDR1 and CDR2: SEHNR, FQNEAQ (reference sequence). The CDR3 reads CASSDPDGTARQGYTF. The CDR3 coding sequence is TGTGCCAGCAGCGACCCTGACGGGACAGCACGTCAGGGCTACACCTTC.